The 11 T cell receptor beta chains below were found in one sample sequenced in a study of T cell responses to AZD1222 COVID-19 vaccine. TCRdb keeps only in-frame clones here, not all; method: immunoSEQ multiplex PCR. The sample comprises around 160,000 clones, approximately 88% of which are singletons, and about 16% rests with the top ten. This specimen consisted of peripheral blood, obtained on day 0 of AZD1222 vaccination. The source is an adult in good health.

This rearrangement joins TRBV7-2 to TRBJ2-3; TRBD2 aligns across 9 bases. This CDR3 region has 15 residues. Germline assignment: CDR1 SGHTA and CDR2 FQGNSA. V gave up 6 bases and J gave up 2 bases; unmatched junction bases: 6. This CDR3 reads CASSQLAGTTDTQYF. In DNA, the CDR3 is TGTGCCAGCAGTCAGCTAGCGGGGACCACAGATACGCAGTATTTT.

The chain is built from TRBV3-1 (or the pseudogene TRBV3-2) and TRBJ1-6; 8 bases match TRBD1. The CDR3 consists of 14 residues. V lost 8 bases to trimming and J lost 6 bases; unmatched junction nucleotides: 6. Looked up from germline, CDR1 is LGHDT and CDR2 is YNNKEL (reference sequence). The CDR3 DNA follows: TGTGCCAGCGCACTGGGACAGGTTAATTCACCCCTCCACTTT. Amino acids: CASALGQVNSPLHF.

The chain has TRBV6-2 or TRBV6-3 and TRBJ1-5; D unresolved. CDR3 size: 14 residues. The ends were cut back, 0 bases at V and 7 bases at J, with 10 bases in the middle. Germline loops: CDR1 MNHEY, CDR2 SVGEGT. CDR3 amino acids: CASSYSKGRQPQHF. Here the CDR3 DNA reads TGTGCCAGCAGTTACTCGAAAGGGCGACAGCCCCAGCATTTT.

The J gene is TRBJ1-4, the V gene TRBV28, with no clear D. Germline-derived CDR1 and CDR2 are MDHEN and SYDVKM. The V and J ends lost 4 bases and 8 bases respectively, with 2 bases between them. The CDR3 is 10 amino acids. CDR3 nucleotides: TGTGCCAGCAGTTCCGAAAAACTGTTTTTT. It is translated as CASSSEKLFF.

This clone came up once. The chain combines TRBV11-2 with TRBJ2-7; TRBD2 aligns across 7 bases. The CDR3 has 15 amino acids. V lost 1 base and J lost 0; bases outside the gene matches: 3. The germline V gene encodes CDR1 SGHAT and CDR2 FQNNGV. The CDR3 region has the DNA TGTGCCAGCAGCTTAGGACTAGCAAACTCCTACGAGCAGTACTTC. It specifies CASSLGLANSYEQYF.

The chain couples TRBV20-1 to TRBJ2-5; D might be TRBD2 (6 bases). With 3 bases removed from V and 8 bases from J, the gap between germline ends came to 19 bases. From germline, CDR1 is DFQATT and CDR2 SNEGSKA (reference sequence). CDR3 length: 14 amino acids. The CDR3 sequence: CSASFASVKSTQYF. As DNA, the CDR3 is TGCAGTGCTAGTTTTGCTAGCGTGAAGAGTACCCAGTACTTC.

This clone came up once. The chain couples TRBV13 to TRBJ2-7; possible D gene TRBD1, 5 bases. This CDR3 is built from 14 residues. Per germline, CDR1 PRHDT and CDR2 FYEKMQ (reference sequence). Trimming took 4 bases from V and 1 from J, leaving 11 bases between them. Here the CDR3 reads CASSSQGQSYEQYF. CDR3 DNA sequence: TGTGCCAGCAGCTCTCAGGGTCAGTCCTACGAGCAGTACTTC.

V and J are TRBV7-9 and TRBJ1-5; D uncertain. Germline values: CDR1 SEHNR, CDR2 FQNEAQ (reference sequence). The CDR3 loop spans 15 amino acids. Between the trimmed V and J ends, which lost 1 base and 6 bases, there was a span of 13 bases. The CDR3 sequence: CASSLEGPGGQPQHF. The CDR3 DNA is TGTGCCAGCAGCTTAGAGGGTCCCGGAGGTCAGCCCCAGCATTTT.

The gene calls are TRBV3-1 (or the pseudogene TRBV3-2) and TRBJ1-1; D gene unclear. CDR3 size: 14 residues. Trimming removed 3 bases at V and 1 base at J, with 9 bases between. The germline V gene has CDR1 LGHDT and CDR2 YNNKEL (reference sequence). The CDR3 nucleotides read TGTGCCAGCAGCCATTCACGGTCGAACACTGAAGCTTTCTTT. It is translated as CASSHSRSNTEAFF.

The chain employs TRBV28 and TRBJ2-3; a weak D match, TRBD1 (6 bases). Germline-derived CDR1 and CDR2 are MDHEN and SYDVKM. The V end was cut by 2 bases, the J end by 4 bases, with 10 bases between. The CDR3 loop spans 14 amino acids. In DNA form, the CDR3 reads TGTGCCAGCAGTTTAATACAGGGTCCAGATACGCAGTATTTT. Protein: CASSLIQGPDTQYF.

The chain joins TRBV7-2 to TRBJ2-2; 7 bases line up with TRBD1. The CDR3 has 14 residues. V was pared by 3 bases and J by 6 bases, with 4 bases of the junction left unmatched. Germline CDR1 reads SGHTA; CDR2 reads FQGNSA. The CDR3, as DNA: TGTGCCAGCAGCTTTAGGGACAGCCCCGGGGAGCTGTTTTTT. This sequence encodes CASSFRDSPGELFF.